This T cell receptor beta chain was retrieved from a study of high-grade serous ovarian cancer treatment subgroups. V was pared by 4 bases and J by 1 base, with 11 bases between. The germline gives CDR1 SGDLS, CDR2 YYNGEE. The CDR3 is 14 residues long. Tumor samples were taken before definitive surgery or chemotherapy. Only in-frame clones appear in the TCRdb table, and some are missing; sequencing was by immunoSEQ multiplex PCR. The data contain 2,000 or so clones, approximately 70% of them singletons. This clone is categorized as large. Its antigen is still unknown. Study-wide results and caveats: Clonal relatedness tracked neoantigen level, and by trend copy number and mutation load. Spatial context was lost because tumors were sequenced in bulk. Different patients shared almost no repertoire; same-patient tumors shared about 0.1 to 0.79.

The chain employs TRBV9 and TRBJ1-1; D is ambiguous. Input material: tumor tissue. The receptor was isolated from a human donor with high-grade serous ovarian cancer. The CDR3 protein is CASSTTSENTEAFF. CDR3 coding DNA: TGTGCCAGCAGCACTACCTCAGAGAACACTGAAGCTTTCTTT.